The TCR beta chain under discussion was sequenced for a study of technical replicates of blood from a few donors. The table came from immunoSEQ multiplex PCR; TCRdb's copy has only in-frame clones and leaves some out. The sample shows 65,000 to 85,000 clones, roughly 96% of them seen only once. The sequence came from a human donor in good health. Input material: T cells isolated from PBMCs.

CDR3: CASSVVAGGRNEQFF. Written as DNA, the CDR3 is TGTGCCAGCAGCGTCGTAGCGGGGGGTAGGAATGAGCAGTTCTTC. The chain recombines TRBV9 with TRBJ2-1; 10 nucleotides agree with TRBD2. Germline trimming cut 2 bases from V and 7 bases from J; bases unmatched to any gene: 6. The CDR3 covers 15 residues. The germline gives CDR1 SGDLS, CDR2 YYNGEE. Combining the CDR3 with reference TRBV9 and TRBJ2-1 gives the whole variable domain DSGVTQTPKHLITATGQRVTLRCSPRSGDLSVYWYQQSLDQGLQFLIQYYNGEERAKGNILERFSAQQFPDLHSELNLSSLELGDSALYFCASSVVAGGRNEQFFGPGTRLTVL.